This T cell receptor (beta chain) was sequenced for a study of T cell repertoires in ileal Crohn's disease. Study results and limitations: High-frequency clones were more common in sorted CD8 than CD4 cells.

Profiled with immunoSEQ multiplex PCR; TCRdb holds only in-frame clones, not every one. This repertoire shows 6,500 to 8,500 clones, around 70% found once; its top ten account for approximately 8.8%. As to this clone: Antigen specificity is unknown.

Trimming cost V 1 base and J 7 bases, with 20 bases left between them. Germline lookup yields CDR1 SGHTA and CDR2 FQGNSA. This CDR3 has 17 residues. Time point meaning: neoterminal ileum biopsy at postoperative endoscopy, about 6 months after surgery. Included were adult ileal or ileocolonic Crohn's patients indicated for ileocolonic resection. Sample: ileal tissue. The rearrangement uses TRBV7-2 and TRBJ2-1, with D uncertain. The sequence came from an adult with Crohn's disease. CDR3 coding DNA: TGTGCCAGCAGCTTAGTGCAGGTCCTAATTGGTCCAAATGAGCAGTTCTTC. Amino acid sequence: CASSLVQVLIGPNEQFF.